This TCR beta chain was sequenced during a study of control samples from healthy donors and cancer patients (dated by TCRdb to 2019 to 2021). Library preparation was by the immunoSEQ multiplex PCR assay. TCRdb mirrors the immuneACCESS table, restricted to in-frame sequences. Some clones are absent from its copies; in checked studies, under half trace to an unresolved V gene, and the reason for the others is unknown. The sample includes about 180,000 clones, with around 89% observed a single time. The leading ten clones occupy 1.4% of the sample. This clone has only one observation. Its binding antigen is unknown. No base quality information exists; no much larger clone differs at one position. Taken from cysteine to phenylalanine, the CDR3 has 12 residues. Only CDR3 DNA is held: 36 bases, read in frame from base 1. According to the germline V gene (reference sequence), CDR1 reads DFQATT and CDR2 reads SNEGSKA. V drops 3 bases and J drops 9 bases, leaving 14 bases in between.

The sequence was obtained from a woman aged 45 to 65 in good health. The sample taken for sequencing was blood. The chain is encoded by TRBV20-1 joined to TRBJ1-2, with TRBD1 tentatively as D gene (6 bases match). The CDR3 amino acid sequence is: CSASYSTGRYTF. The DNA sequence follows: TGCAGTGCTAGTTATTCGACAGGACGCTACACCTTC.